A selection of T cell receptor beta chains follows, all from one sample in a study of cytomegalovirus exposure and HLA in healthy donors. This table comes from immunoSEQ multiplex PCR, and its TCRdb copy is limited to in-frame clones, with some not included. Of 150,000 to 200,000 clones in the sample, about two thirds were seen once. The sequenced material came from PBMCs. Receptors were obtained from a human donor in good health. Both conserved end residues are part of each CDR3. Each record gives: D gene, J gene, V gene, CDR3 protein, CDR3 DNA. The D gene is left open where the match is weak.

D: TRBD1
J: TRBJ2-1
V: TRBV6-6
CDR3: CASSYGQGGSEQFF
DNA: TGTGCCAGCAGTTACGGACAGGGGGGAAGTGAGCAGTTCTTC

D: -
J: TRBJ1-1
V: TRBV5-1
CDR3: CASSSLGGLNTEAFF
DNA: TGCGCCAGCAGCTCACTCGGGGGGCTGAACACTGAAGCTTTCTTT

D: -
J: TRBJ1-5
V: TRBV7-9
CDR3: CASSGGRGGGNQPQHF
DNA: TGTGCCAGCAGCGGAGGGAGAGGCGGTGGCAATCAGCCCCAGCATTTT

D: -
J: TRBJ2-2
V: TRBV5-4
CDR3: CASSLSSWGDLTGELFF
DNA: TGTGCCAGCAGCTTATCAAGTTGGGGAGATTTAACCGGGGAGCTGTTTTTT

D: -
J: TRBJ1-1
V: TRBV6-1
CDR3: CASSDSRREAFF
DNA: TGTGCCAGCAGTGACTCCAGGCGTGAAGCTTTCTTT

D: TRBD1
J: TRBJ2-7
V: TRBV7-9
CDR3: CASSFPGQGTYEQYF
DNA: TGTGCCAGCAGCTTCCCGGGACAGGGGACCTACGAGCAGTACTTC

D: TRBD1
J: TRBJ1-1
V: TRBV19
CDR3: CASTLPSGTGGEAFF
DNA: TGTGCCAGTACCCTCCCTTCCGGGACAGGGGGTGAAGCTTTCTTT

D: TRBD2
J: TRBJ2-3
V: TRBV27
CDR3: CASSSIPLAGGPDTQYF
DNA: TGTGCCAGCAGTTCCATCCCACTAGCGGGGGGCCCAGATACGCAGTATTTT

D: TRBD1
J: TRBJ1-1
V: TRBV7-2
CDR3: CASSFQGARTEAFF
DNA: TGTGCCAGCAGCTTTCAGGGGGCACGGACTGAAGCTTTCTTT

D: TRBD1
J: TRBJ1-5
V: TRBV19
CDR3: CASRPDRGGQPQHF
DNA: TGTGCCAGCCGCCCGGACAGGGGTGGGCAGCCCCAGCATTTT

D: -
J: TRBJ1-5
V: TRBV2
CDR3: CASSPGWDQPQHF
DNA: TGTGCCAGCAGCCCAGGGTGGGATCAGCCCCAGCATTTT

D: -
J: TRBJ2-1
V: TRBV15
CDR3: CATSRPRGAPWAYNEQFF
DNA: TGTGCCACCAGCAGGCCCAGGGGGGCCCCCTGGGCCTACAATGAGCAGTTCTTC